This TCR beta chain is drawn from a study of cytomegalovirus exposure and HLA in healthy donors. PCR primers comprised 60 Vbeta and 13 Jbeta primers. The method was immunoSEQ multiplex PCR; TCRdb's version includes in-frame clones alone and lacks a portion of them. The sample has roughly 120,000 clones; 79% are singletons. This sequence originates from a man aged 25-40 years in good health and CMV-seropositive. Material: PBMCs.

The CDR3 protein is CASSAAVGRILYGYTF. The CDR3 DNA reads as TGTGCCAGCAGCGCGGCGGTCGGGAGGATTCTCTATGGCTACACCTTC. This chain links TRBV5-5 with TRBJ1-2; D remains unclear. Trimming removed 4 bases at V and 4 bases at J, with 20 bases between. CDR1 is SGHKS and CDR2 is YYEKEE in the germline V gene (reference sequence). The CDR3 runs to 16 residues. Combining the CDR3 with reference TRBV5-5 and TRBJ1-2 gives the whole variable domain DAGVTQSPTHLIKTRGQQVTLRCSPISGHKSVSWYQQVLGQGPQFIFQYYEKEERGRGNFPDRFSARQFPNYSSELNVNALLLGDSALYLCASSAAVGRILYGYTFGSGTRLTVV.